This T cell receptor (beta chain) was documented in a study of Graves' ophthalmopathy and Graves' hyperthyroidism. As diagnostic evidence, clinical symptoms, serum thyroxine, TRAb, thyroid ultrasound and orbital computed tomography were relied upon. Amplification targeted the TCR beta CDR3 regions, with RNA transcripts as the source material. First-round RT-PCR relied on HTBI primers, and a second-round multiplex PCR came next. TCRdb called the multiplex PCR reads again in MiXCR, with one record for every CDR3 protein. The repertoire holds about 620,000 distinct CDR3 sequences, with 22% as singletons. On this clonotype itself: Its antigen is still unknown.

Regarding the study as a whole: Also, most clonotypes expanded in the thyroid above 0.001 frequency appeared in blood. Ophthalmopathy progression prediction by the model yielded a sensitivity of 55% to 71% and a specificity of 72.22%.

V was cut by 3 bases and J by 8 bases, with 20 bases left in between. The germline gives CDR1 SGHRS, CDR2 YFSETQ. CDR3 length equals 15 residues. This clonotype was obtained from a woman younger than 35 with stable Graves' hyperthyroidism. Some clones in this sample may be carry-over from other donors' samples. Sequencing was performed on peripheral blood. J is TRBJ1-2 and V is TRBV5-1; perhaps TRBD1 as D (5 bases). The CDR3 loop is CASSWDASQGSGYTF. In DNA form, the CDR3 reads TGCGCCAGCAGCTGGGACGCCAGCCAAGGTTCCGGCTACACCTTC.